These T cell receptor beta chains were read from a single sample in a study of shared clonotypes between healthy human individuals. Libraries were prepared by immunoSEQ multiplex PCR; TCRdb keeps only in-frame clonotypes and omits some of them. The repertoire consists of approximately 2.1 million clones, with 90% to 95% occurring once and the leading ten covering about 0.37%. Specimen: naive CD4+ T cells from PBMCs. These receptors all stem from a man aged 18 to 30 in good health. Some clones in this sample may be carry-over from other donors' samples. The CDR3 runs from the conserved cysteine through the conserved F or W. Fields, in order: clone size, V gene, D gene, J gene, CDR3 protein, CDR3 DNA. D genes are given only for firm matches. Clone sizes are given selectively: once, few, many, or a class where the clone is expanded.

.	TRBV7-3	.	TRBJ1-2	CASSRDGSYGYTF	TGTGCCAGCAGCAGGGACGGCTCCTATGGCTACACCTTC
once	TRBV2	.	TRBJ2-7	CASSDLSGHYEQYF	TGTGCCAGCAGTGATCTCTCGGGACACTACGAGCAGTACTTC
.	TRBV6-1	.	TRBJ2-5	CASSERSVYQETQYF	TGTGCCAGCAGTGAACGGTCAGTTTATCAAGAGACCCAGTACTTC
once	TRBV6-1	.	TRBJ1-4	CASSELAGSEKLFF	TGTGCCAGCAGTGAATTAGCGGGAAGTGAAAAACTGTTTTTT
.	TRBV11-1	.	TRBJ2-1	CASSNVGTSRVNEQFF	TGTGCCAGCAGCAACGTCGGGACTTCTCGCGTCAATGAGCAGTTCTTC
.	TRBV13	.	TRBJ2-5	CASSLGGILEETQYF	TGTGCCAGCAGCTTAGGGGGGATCTTGGAAGAGACCCAGTACTTC
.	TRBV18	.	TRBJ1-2	CASSPAETYGYTF	TGTGCCAGCTCACCGGCGGAGACTTATGGCTACACCTTC
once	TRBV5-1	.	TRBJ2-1	CASSRLALNNEQFF	TGCGCCAGCAGCAGGTTAGCGCTCAACAATGAGCAGTTCTTC
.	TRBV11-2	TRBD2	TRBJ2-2	CASSLGRTSGRSGELFF	TGTGCCAGCAGCTTAGGTCGGACTAGCGGGAGGTCCGGGGAGCTGTTTTTT
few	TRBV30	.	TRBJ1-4	CAWQGRDEKLFF	TGTGCCTGGCAGGGCCGGGATGAAAAACTGTTTTTT
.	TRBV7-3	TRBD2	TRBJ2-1	CASSSKPLAGVLVNEQFF	TGTGCCAGCAGCTCCAAACCGCTAGCGGGAGTTTTAGTGAATGAGCAGTTCTTC
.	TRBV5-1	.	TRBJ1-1	CASRYGQPNTEAFF	TGCGCCAGCAGATACGGACAGCCTAACACTGAAGCTTTCTTT
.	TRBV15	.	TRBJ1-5	CATSRVGNSNQPQHF	TGTGCCACCAGCAGAGTCGGGAATAGCAATCAGCCCCAGCATTTT
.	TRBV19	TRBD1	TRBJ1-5	CASSPGTVNQPQHF	TGTGCCAGTAGCCCCGGGACAGTTAATCAGCCCCAGCATTTT
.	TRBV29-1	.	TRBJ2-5	CSVEGTMNQETQYF	TGCAGCGTTGAAGGGACTATGAACCAAGAGACCCAGTACTTC
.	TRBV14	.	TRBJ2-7	CASSQFGGTYEQYF	TGTGCCAGCAGCCAATTCGGGGGCACCTACGAGCAGTACTTC
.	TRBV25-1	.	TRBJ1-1	CASSQTGPNEAFF	TGTGCCAGCAGCCAAACGGGGCCTAATGAAGCTTTCTTT
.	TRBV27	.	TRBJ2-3	CASSARGSTDTQYF	TGTGCCAGCAGTGCTCGGGGGAGCACAGATACGCAGTATTTT
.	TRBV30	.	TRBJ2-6	CAYRASGANVLTF	TGTGCCTACCGGGCCTCTGGGGCCAACGTCCTGACTTTC
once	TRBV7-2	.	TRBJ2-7	CASSWGPRGLYEQYF	TGTGCCAGCAGCTGGGGACCCCGTGGACTCTACGAGCAGTACTTC